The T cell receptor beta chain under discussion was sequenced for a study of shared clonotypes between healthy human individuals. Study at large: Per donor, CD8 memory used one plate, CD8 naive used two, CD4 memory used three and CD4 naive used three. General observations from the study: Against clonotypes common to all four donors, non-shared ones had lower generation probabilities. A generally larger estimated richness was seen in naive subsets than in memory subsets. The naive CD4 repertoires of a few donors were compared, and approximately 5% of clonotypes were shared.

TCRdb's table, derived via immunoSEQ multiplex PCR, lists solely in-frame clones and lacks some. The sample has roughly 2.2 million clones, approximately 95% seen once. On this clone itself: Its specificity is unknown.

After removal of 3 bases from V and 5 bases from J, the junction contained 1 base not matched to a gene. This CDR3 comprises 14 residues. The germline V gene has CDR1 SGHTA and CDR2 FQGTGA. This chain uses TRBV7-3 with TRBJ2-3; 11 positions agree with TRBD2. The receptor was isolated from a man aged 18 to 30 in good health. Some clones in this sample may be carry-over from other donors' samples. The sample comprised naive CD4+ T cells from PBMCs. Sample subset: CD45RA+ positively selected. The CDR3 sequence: CASSLGLAEDTQYF. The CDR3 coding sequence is TGTGCCAGCAGCTTGGGACTAGCGGAAGATACGCAGTATTTT.